What follows are 8 T cell receptor beta chains derived from one specimen sequenced in a study of blood T cell repertoires in COVID-19. Only in-frame clones appear in the TCRdb table, and some are missing; sequencing was by immunoSEQ multiplex PCR. Counted here are 450,000 or so clones, 90% occurring once; the ten biggest clones make up less than 0.75%. Sequencing input: PBMCs or T cells enriched from blood (not recorded which). The receptors shown here come from a man younger than 35 who had recovered from COVID-19.

The chain is built from TRBV7-6 and TRBJ1-4, with 8 nucleotides matching TRBD1. CDR3 size: 16 residues. V gave up 5 bases and J gave up 4 bases; unmatched junction bases: 9. The V gene's germline CDR1 is SGHVS and CDR2 FNYEAQ. CDR3 nucleotides: TGTGCCAGCAGCGGGGGCGGACAGGGTTATAATGAAAAACTGTTTTTT. As protein: CASSGGGQGYNEKLFF.

The chain joins TRBV28 to TRBJ2-7; 9 positions match TRBD2. The CDR3 is 13 amino acids. The trim removed 8 bases at V and 0 bases at J, leaving 2 bases unmatched. Germline V CDR1 and CDR2: MDHEN, SYDVKM. The CDR3 spells CASGSGSSYEQYF. CDR3 bases: TGTGCCAGCGGTAGCGGGAGCTCCTACGAGCAGTACTTC.

The chain has TRBV9 and TRBJ1-1; 10 nucleotides agree with TRBD1. CDR1 and CDR2 from the germline V gene are SGDLS and YYNGEE. The CDR3 runs to 15 residues. The V gene end was trimmed by 4 bases and the J gene end by 4 bases; junction bases not matched to a gene: 7. The chain's CDR3 is CASSPRTGGSTEAFF. The CDR3 nucleotides read TGTGCCAGCAGCCCCCGGACAGGGGGGAGCACTGAAGCTTTCTTT.

The chain combines TRBV6-5 with TRBJ1-3; the D gene is possibly TRBD1 (6 bases). Per germline, CDR1 MNHEY and CDR2 SVGAGI. CDR3 length: 13 residues. The ends were cut back, 8 bases at V and 2 bases at J, with 10 bases in the middle. This CDR3 reads CASHAGAGNTIYF. The DNA of the CDR3 is TGTGCCAGCCACGCAGGGGCTGGAAACACCATATATTTT.

The CDR3 DNA follows: TGTGCCAGCAGTACGCGACTCGGGACACCGCAGTTCTTC. Its translation is CASSTRLGTPQFF. This sequence joins TRBV12-3 or TRBV12-4 and TRBJ2-1; D is perhaps TRBD1 (6 bases). The V end was cut by 5 bases, the J end by 12 bases, with 17 bases between. The CDR3 sequence is 13 residues long.

The chain carries TRBV7-9 and TRBJ2-5; TRBD2 matches at 7 bases. The CDR3 is 12 residues long. Germline-derived CDR1 and CDR2 are SEHNR and FQNEAQ (reference sequence). With 7 bases clipped from V and 5 bases from J, the junction kept 4 bases outside the gene matches. The CDR3 sequence: CASTGLVETQYF. The CDR3 DNA reads as TGTGCCAGCACCGGACTAGTTGAGACCCAGTACTTC.

This chain links TRBV19 with TRBJ1-5; D might be TRBD1 (5 bases). Germline V lookup: CDR1 LNHDA, CDR2 SQIVND (reference sequence). The CDR3 has 12 residues. V lost 3 bases and J lost 6, with 6 bases in between. The CDR3 loop is CASSIGAQPQHF. The CDR3 nucleotides are TGTGCCAGTAGTATTGGGGCTCAGCCCCAGCATTTT.

The rearrangement links TRBV19 to TRBJ1-5, with TRBD1 identical over 8 bases. The V and J ends lost 6 bases and 2 bases, in that order; junction bases with no gene match: 3. Germline values: CDR1 LNHDA, CDR2 SQIVND (reference sequence). CDR3 length: 14 amino acids. The CDR3 spells CASRDRVRNQPQHF. The DNA of the CDR3 is TGTGCCAGTAGGGACAGGGTCCGCAATCAGCCCCAGCATTTT.